These 3 T cell receptor beta chains share one sample of origin, sequenced in a study of blood T cell repertoires in COVID-19. Clones were read by immunoSEQ multiplex PCR, and TCRdb kept only the in-frame ones, dropping some. The table lists around 300,000 clones, around nine tenths of them singletons. The sequencing sample was made of PBMCs or T cells enriched from blood (not recorded which). All receptors derive from a woman younger than 30 who had recovered from COVID-19.

The chain joins TRBV27 to TRBJ2-7; D unresolved. The CDR3 is made up of 16 amino acids. Trimming cost V 5 bases and J 0 bases, with 17 bases left between them. The germline CDR1 and CDR2 sequences are MNHEY and SMNVEV (reference sequence). CDR3 sequence (DNA): TGTGCCAGCAGTCTAGGAATTTGGAGAGGCTCCTACGAGCAGTACTTC. Its translation: CASSLGIWRGSYEQYF.

The rearrangement uses TRBV5-1 and TRBJ1-3, with 9 positions matching TRBD1. The CDR3 runs 16 residues. Germline trimming cut 4 bases from V and 0 bases from J; bases unmatched to any gene: 5. Per the germline V gene, CDR1 is SGHRS and CDR2 is YFSETQ. This CDR3 is CASSLRQGGSGNTIYF. In DNA form, the CDR3 reads TGCGCCAGCAGCCTTCGACAGGGGGGCTCTGGAAACACCATATATTTT.

This clone was counted a single time. The V and J genes are TRBV5-4 and TRBJ1-4; 7 bases fit TRBD1. Germline V lookup: CDR1 SGHNT, CDR2 YYREEE (reference sequence). The CDR3 extends over 16 amino acids. V shed 3 bases and J 8 bases; nucleotides not matched to a gene: 13. CDR3 residues: CASSSRGQILGEKLFF. CDR3 DNA sequence: TGTGCCAGCAGCTCACGGGGACAGATTTTGGGCGAAAAACTGTTTTTT. The whole variable domain, filled in from reference TRBV5-4 and TRBJ1-4, reads ETGVTQSPTHLIKTRGQQVTLRCSSQSGHNTVSWYQQALGQGPQFIFQYYREEENGRGNFPPRFSGLQFPNYSSELNVNALELDDSALYLCASSSRGQILGEKLFFGSGTQLSVL.